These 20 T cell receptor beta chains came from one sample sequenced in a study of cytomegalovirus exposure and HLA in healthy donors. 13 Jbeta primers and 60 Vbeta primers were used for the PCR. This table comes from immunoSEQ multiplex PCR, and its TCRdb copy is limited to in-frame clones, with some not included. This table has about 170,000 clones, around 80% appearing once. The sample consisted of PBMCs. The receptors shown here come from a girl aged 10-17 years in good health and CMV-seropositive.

The CDR3: CASSLLAGPSEQYF. CDR3 sequence (DNA): TGTGCCAGCAGCCTACTAGCGGGGCCTTCCGAGCAGTACTTC. This chain links TRBV6-5 with TRBJ2-7, with 10 bases fitting TRBD2. This CDR3 region has 14 residues. Trimming cost V 6 bases and J 6 bases; bases outside gene matches: 8. Per germline, CDR1 MNHEY and CDR2 SVGAGI.

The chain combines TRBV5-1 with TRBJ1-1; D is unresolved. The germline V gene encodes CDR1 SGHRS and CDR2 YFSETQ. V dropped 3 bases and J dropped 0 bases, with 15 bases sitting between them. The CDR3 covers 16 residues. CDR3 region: CASSSQAPTMNTEAFF. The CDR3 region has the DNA TGCGCCAGCAGCTCTCAAGCGCCCACGATGAACACTGAAGCTTTCTTT.

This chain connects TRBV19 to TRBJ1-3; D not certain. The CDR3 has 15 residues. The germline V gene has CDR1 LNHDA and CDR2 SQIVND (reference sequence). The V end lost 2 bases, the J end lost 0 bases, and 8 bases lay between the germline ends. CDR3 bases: TGTGCCAGTAGTATACCGACATACTCTGGAAACACCATATATTTT. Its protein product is CASSIPTYSGNTIYF.

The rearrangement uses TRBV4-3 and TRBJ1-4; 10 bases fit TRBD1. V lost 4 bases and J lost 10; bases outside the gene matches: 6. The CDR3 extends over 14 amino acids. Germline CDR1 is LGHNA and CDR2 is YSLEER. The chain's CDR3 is CASSPGTGVGKLFF. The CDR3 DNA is TGCGCCAGCAGCCCAGGGACAGGGGTAGGAAAACTGTTTTTT.

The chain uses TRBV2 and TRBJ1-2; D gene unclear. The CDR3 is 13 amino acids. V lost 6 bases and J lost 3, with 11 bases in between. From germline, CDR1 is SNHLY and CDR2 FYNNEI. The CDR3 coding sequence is TGTGCCAGCAGCCAAACTAGTGACTATGGCTACACCTTC. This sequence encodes CASSQTSDYGYTF.

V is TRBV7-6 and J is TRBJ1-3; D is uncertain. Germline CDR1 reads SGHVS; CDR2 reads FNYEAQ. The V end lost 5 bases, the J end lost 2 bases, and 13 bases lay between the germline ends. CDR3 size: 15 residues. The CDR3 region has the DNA TGTGCCAGCAGCGAGTTGCGTGTTGCTGGAAACACCATATATTTT. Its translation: CASSELRVAGNTIYF. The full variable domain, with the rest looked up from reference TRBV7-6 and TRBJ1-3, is GAGVSQSPRYKVTKRGQDVALRCDPISGHVSLYWYRQALGQGPEFLTYFNYEAQQDKSGLPNDRFSAERPEGSISTLTIQRTEQRDSAMYRCASSELRVAGNTIYFGEGSWLTVV.

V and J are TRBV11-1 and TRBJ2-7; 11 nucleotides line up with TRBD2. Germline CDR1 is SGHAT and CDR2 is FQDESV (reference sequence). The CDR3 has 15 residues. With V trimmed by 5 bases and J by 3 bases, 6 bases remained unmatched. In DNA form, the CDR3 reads TGTGCCAGCAGCCCAGGACTAGCGGGCAACTACGAGCAGTACTTC. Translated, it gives CASSPGLAGNYEQYF.

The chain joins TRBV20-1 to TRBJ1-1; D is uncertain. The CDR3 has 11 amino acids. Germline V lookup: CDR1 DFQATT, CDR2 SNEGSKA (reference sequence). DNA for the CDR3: TGCAGGGTAGCAAAGAACACTGAAGCTTTCTTT. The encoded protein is CRVAKNTEAFF.

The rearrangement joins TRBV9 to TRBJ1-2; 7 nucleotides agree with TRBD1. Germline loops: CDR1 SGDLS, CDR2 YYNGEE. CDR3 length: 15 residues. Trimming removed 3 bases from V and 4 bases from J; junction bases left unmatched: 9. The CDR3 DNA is TGTGCCAGCAGCGCTCAGGGGGGTTATGGCTATGGCTACACCTTC. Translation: CASSAQGGYGYGYTF.

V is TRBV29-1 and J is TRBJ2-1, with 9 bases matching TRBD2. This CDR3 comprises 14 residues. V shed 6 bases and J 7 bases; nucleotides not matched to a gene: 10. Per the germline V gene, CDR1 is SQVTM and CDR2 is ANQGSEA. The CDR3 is CSVWREGSLNEQFF. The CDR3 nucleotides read TGCAGCGTGTGGCGGGAGGGTAGTCTAAATGAGCAGTTCTTC.

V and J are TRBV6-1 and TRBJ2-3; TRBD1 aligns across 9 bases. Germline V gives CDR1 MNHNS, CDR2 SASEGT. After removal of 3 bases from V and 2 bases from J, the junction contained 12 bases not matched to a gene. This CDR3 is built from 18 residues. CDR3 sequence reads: CASSDRSGQGFPTDTQYF. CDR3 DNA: TGTGCCAGCAGTGACAGGTCGGGACAGGGTTTCCCCACAGATACGCAGTATTTT.

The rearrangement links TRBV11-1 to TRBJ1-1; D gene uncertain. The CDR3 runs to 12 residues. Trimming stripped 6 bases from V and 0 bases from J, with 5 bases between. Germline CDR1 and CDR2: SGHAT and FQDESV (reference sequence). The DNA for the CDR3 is TGTGCCAGCAGTTACTTGAACACTGAAGCTTTCTTT. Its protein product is CASSYLNTEAFF.

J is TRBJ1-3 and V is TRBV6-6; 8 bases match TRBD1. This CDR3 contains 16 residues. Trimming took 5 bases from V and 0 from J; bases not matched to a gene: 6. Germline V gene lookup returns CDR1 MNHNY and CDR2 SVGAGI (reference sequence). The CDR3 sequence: CASSPTTGASGNTIYF. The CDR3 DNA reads TGTGCCAGCAGTCCCACGACAGGGGCCTCTGGAAACACCATATATTTT.

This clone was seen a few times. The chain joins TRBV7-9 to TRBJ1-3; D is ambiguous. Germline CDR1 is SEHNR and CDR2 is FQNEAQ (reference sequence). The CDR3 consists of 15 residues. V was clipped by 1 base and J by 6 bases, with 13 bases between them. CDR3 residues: CASSLESGRLNTIYF. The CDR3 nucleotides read TGTGCCAGCAGCTTAGAGTCCGGGAGATTAAACACCATATATTTT. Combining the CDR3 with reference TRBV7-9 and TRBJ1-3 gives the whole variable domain DTGVSQNPRHKITKRGQNVTFRCDPISEHNRLYWYRQTLGQGPEFLTYFQNEAQLEKSRLLSDRFSAERPKGSFSTLEIQRTEQGDSAMYLCASSLESGRLNTIYFGEGSWLTVV.

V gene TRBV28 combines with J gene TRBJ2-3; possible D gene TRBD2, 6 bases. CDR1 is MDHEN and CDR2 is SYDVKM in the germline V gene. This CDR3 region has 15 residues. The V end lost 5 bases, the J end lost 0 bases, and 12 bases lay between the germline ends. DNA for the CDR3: TGTGCCAGCAGTCTGATAGCGGCTAGCACAGATACGCAGTATTTT. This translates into CASSLIAASTDTQYF. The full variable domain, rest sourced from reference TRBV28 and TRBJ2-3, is DVKVTQSSRYLVKRTGEKVFLECVQDMDHENMFWYRQDPGLGLRLIYFSYDVKMKEKGDIPEGYSVSREKKERFSLILESASTNQTSMYLCASSLIAASTDTQYFGPGTRLTVL.

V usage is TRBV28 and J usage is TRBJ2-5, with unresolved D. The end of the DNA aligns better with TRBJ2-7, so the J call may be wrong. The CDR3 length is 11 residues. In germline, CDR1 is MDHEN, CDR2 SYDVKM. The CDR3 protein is CASRSSYEQYF. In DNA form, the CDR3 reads TGTGCCAGCAGGTCCTCCTACGAGCAGTACTTC.

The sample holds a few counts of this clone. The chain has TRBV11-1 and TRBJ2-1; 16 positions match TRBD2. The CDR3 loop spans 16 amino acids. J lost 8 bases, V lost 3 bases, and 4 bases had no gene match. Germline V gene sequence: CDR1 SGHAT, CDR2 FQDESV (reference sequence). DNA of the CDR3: TGTGCCAGCAGCTTGGGGACTAGCGGGAGGGGACATGAGCAGTTCTTC. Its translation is CASSLGTSGRGHEQFF.

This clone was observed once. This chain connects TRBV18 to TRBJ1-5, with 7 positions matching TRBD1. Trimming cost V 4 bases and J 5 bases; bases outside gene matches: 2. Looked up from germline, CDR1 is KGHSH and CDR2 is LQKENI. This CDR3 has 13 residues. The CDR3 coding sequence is TGTGCCAGCTCACAGGGGGCCGATCAGCCCCAGCATTTT. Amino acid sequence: CASSQGADQPQHF.

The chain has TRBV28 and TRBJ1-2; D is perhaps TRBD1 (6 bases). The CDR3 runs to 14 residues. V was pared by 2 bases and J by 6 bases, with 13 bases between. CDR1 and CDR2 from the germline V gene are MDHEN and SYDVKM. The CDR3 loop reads CASSLRKHRDGYTF. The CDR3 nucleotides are TGTGCCAGCAGTTTACGAAAACACAGGGATGGCTACACCTTC.

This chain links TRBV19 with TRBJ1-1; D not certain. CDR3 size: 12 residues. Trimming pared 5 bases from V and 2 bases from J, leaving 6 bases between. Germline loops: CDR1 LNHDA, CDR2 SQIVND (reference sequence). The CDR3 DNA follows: TGTGCCAGTAGTCCGTTCAACACTGAAGCTTTCTTT. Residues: CASSPFNTEAFF.